This T cell receptor beta chain emerged from a study of Graves' ophthalmopathy and Graves' hyperthyroidism. This clonotype was counted many times. Each donor who had ophthalmopathy showed moderate-to-severe activity, a CAS of ≥3, a NOSPECS of ≥4, and a duration under 3 months. Diagnoses were established from clinical symptoms, serum thyroxine, TRAb, thyroid ultrasound and orbital computed tomography. CDR3 regions of TCR beta were amplified from RNA transcripts. Scientists carried out first-round RT-PCR using HTBI primers and then a second-round multiplex PCR. One entry per CDR3 protein, called by TCRdb with MiXCR from the multiplex PCR reads. Among some 48,000 distinct CDR3 sequences listed, less than 65% were seen once. The V end lost 3 bases, the J end lost 0 bases, and 10 bases lay between the germline ends. This CDR3 is 15 amino acids long. Per the germline V gene, CDR1 is SGDLS and CDR2 is YYNGEE.

The V gene is TRBV9, the J gene TRBJ2-1, with D unclear. This TCR derives from an adult man with Graves' ophthalmopathy. The sequenced sample was peripheral blood. The CDR3 loop reads CASSDGISSYNEQFF. The CDR3, as DNA: TGTGCCAGCAGCGACGGAATCAGCTCCTACAATGAGCAGTTCTTC.